The clone carrying this T cell receptor (beta chain) was counted at least ten times. The antigen remains unidentified. The TCR beta CDR3 regions underwent amplification using RNA transcripts as the source. First-round RT-PCR with HTBI primers amplified the TCR CDR3 region. TCRdb ran MiXCR on the multiplex PCR reads and lists one entry per CDR3 protein. Here the sample spans over 700,000 distinct CDR3 sequences, 18% being singletons. Trimming removed 4 bases from V and 6 bases from J, with 12 bases in between. The length of the CDR3 is 12 residues. Germline V gene sequence: CDR1 DFQATT, CDR2 SNEGSKA (reference sequence). The data were taken from a study of T cells in Graves' hyperthyroidism and ophthalmopathy. Study-wide points: In the blood, most expanded thyroid clonotypes above 0.001 appeared as well.

The chain links TRBV20-1 to TRBJ1-1; D not certain. The TCR was taken from a woman in her forties or fifties with Graves' hyperthyroidism that later progressed to Graves' ophthalmopathy. The sequenced material came from blood. The CDR3 coding sequence is TGCAGTGCTACGACTCCTCGGGCTGAAGCTTTCTTT. Translation: CSATTPRAEAFF.